Presented here are 29 T cell receptor beta chains from one specimen sequenced in a study of beta chain features in type 1 diabetes. Study results and limitations: Among patients with Type 1 diabetes, TCRB CDR3s were moderately but significantly shorter in every one of the four CD4+ subsets.

For these receptors, no antigen is known. Expressed TCRB transcripts were sequenced because the isolated RNA had all been reverse transcribed beforehand. Sequencing was performed with immunoSEQ multiplex PCR; in TCRdb, only in-frame clones are kept and a portion is missing. The sample holds about 650,000 clones; roughly 12% are singletons and the top ten take roughly 0.12%. The source material was naive CD4+ T cells from blood. The source of these receptors is a man aged 25 to 45 with type 1 diabetes.

This chain joins TRBV2 and TRBJ2-4, with a possible D match to TRBD1 (5 bases). This CDR3 is built from 13 residues. Trimming cost V 6 bases and J 8 bases, with 14 bases left between them. Germline CDR1 and CDR2: SNHLY and FYNNEI. CDR3 sequence reads: CASSLRDVHIQYF. The CDR3 nucleotides are TGTGCCAGCAGCCTCAGGGATGTGCACATTCAGTACTTC.

V is TRBV25-1 and J is TRBJ1-1; 8 bases agree with TRBD1. The CDR3 has 15 amino acids. Germline-derived CDR1 and CDR2 are MGHDK and SYGVNS. V gave up 3 bases and J gave up 5 bases; unmatched junction bases: 8. The CDR3 loop reads CASSDLTGGRTEAFF. In DNA, the CDR3 is TGTGCCAGCAGTGACCTAACAGGGGGAAGGACTGAAGCTTTCTTT.

The table lists this clone with a few counts. Other nucleotide sequences from this sample produce the same CDR3. The chain is built from TRBV9 and TRBJ2-1; the D gene is possibly TRBD1 (6 bases). Between the trimmed V and J ends, which lost 0 bases and 7 bases, there was a span of 8 bases. Germline V gene sequence: CDR1 SGDLS, CDR2 YYNGEE. The CDR3 loop spans 13 amino acids. The CDR3 region is CASSVATGNEQFF. CDR3 DNA sequence: TGTGCCAGCAGCGTAGCCACAGGGAATGAGCAGTTCTTC.

For the CDR3, the DNA is TGCGCCAGCAGCTTGGGATTTCCCAGGGACACTGAAGCTTTCTTT. Its translation is CASSLGFPRDTEAFF. The V and J genes are TRBV5-1 and TRBJ1-1; TRBD1 might be the D (5 bases). CDR3 length: 15 residues. From germline, CDR1 is SGHRS and CDR2 YFSETQ. V gave up 0 bases and J gave up 3 bases, with 12 bases separating them. Supplemented by reference TRBV5-1 and TRBJ1-1, the full variable domain reads KAGVTQTPRYLIKTRGQQVTLSCSPISGHRSVSWYQQTPGQGLQFLFEYFSETQRNKGNFPGRFSGRQFSNSRSEMNVSTLELGDSALYLCASSLGFPRDTEAFFGQGTRLTVV.

This clone was seen only a few times. At one boundary the junction diverges from the germline segment, which might be a read error. The rearrangement uses TRBV9 and TRBJ2-7; D unresolved. The CDR3 contains 17 residues. Germline V gives CDR1 SGDLS, CDR2 YYNGEE. The chain's CDR3 is CASSVEGRPMGYYGQYF. DNA of the CDR3: TGTGCCAGCAGCGTAGAAGGCCGGCCAATGGGGTATTACGGGCAGTACTTC.

The chain is built from TRBV10-3 and TRBJ1-5; 12 bases line up with TRBD1. The ends lost 3 bases at V and 6 bases at J; junction bases unmatched: 6. The CDR3 has 16 residues. Germline lookup yields CDR1 ENHRY and CDR2 SYGVKD. The CDR3 DNA follows: TGTGCCATCAGTGATGCCGGGACAGGGGGCCTTCAGCCCCAGCATTTT. Translating gives CAISDAGTGGLQPQHF.

The sample holds a few counts of this clone. The CDR3 loop is CSVPRTENTEAFF. The DNA for the CDR3 is TGCAGCGTCCCGAGGACTGAGAACACTGAAGCTTTCTTT. V and J are TRBV29-1 and TRBJ1-1; D gene ambiguous. There are 13 residues in the CDR3. Trimming pared 6 bases from V and 1 base from J, leaving 12 bases between. CDR1 is SQVTM, CDR2 ANQGSEA, per germline.

CDR3 bases: TGTGCCAGCCATAGATTTCGGTCTAGCACAGATACGCAGTATTTT. Protein sequence: CASHRFRSSTDTQYF. V and J are TRBV6-5 and TRBJ2-3; no firm D call. The CDR3 is made up of 15 amino acids. CDR1 and CDR2 (germline): MNHEY, SVGAGI. V gave up 8 bases and J gave up 0 bases, with 15 bases separating them.

This clone was seen only a few times. The V gene is TRBV27, the J gene TRBJ1-5; maybe TRBD1 (6 bases). Germline CDR1 is MNHEY and CDR2 is SMNVEV (reference sequence). The V end was cut by 3 bases, the J end by 2 bases, with 11 bases between. This CDR3 is 15 amino acids long. CDR3 DNA: TGTGCCAGCAGTTTTTCAGGGGTGGGCAATCAGCCCCAGCATTTT. Amino acid sequence: CASSFSGVGNQPQHF.

This clone was seen a few times. The J gene is TRBJ2-3, the V gene TRBV7-2; D remains unclear. From germline, CDR1 is SGHTA and CDR2 FQGNSA. This CDR3 is 14 amino acids long. V was trimmed by 1 base and J by 1 base, leaving 6 bases between them. The DNA for the CDR3 is TGTGCCAGCAGCTTAGTCCCGCGCACAGATACGCAGTATTTT. Its protein is CASSLVPRTDTQYF.

The chain uses TRBV10-3 and TRBJ1-1; D is unclear. This CDR3 is built from 15 residues. Germline lookup yields CDR1 ENHRY and CDR2 SYGVKD. The V end was cut by 6 bases, the J end by 0 bases, with 14 bases between. In nucleotides, the CDR3 is TGTGCCATCAGCTTTCGACACCCCATGAACACTGAAGCTTTCTTT. Amino acids: CAISFRHPMNTEAFF.

This sequence joins TRBV5-4 and TRBJ2-1; 9 bases fit TRBD1. Germline V lookup: CDR1 SGHNT, CDR2 YYREEE (reference sequence). The junction had 2 bases not matched to a gene; V was cut back by 0 bases and J by 4 bases. CDR3 length: 15 amino acids. CDR3 in amino acids: CASSLDGTGYNEQFF. The CDR3 DNA reads TGTGCCAGCAGCTTGGACGGGACAGGGTACAATGAGCAGTTCTTC. The variable domain in full, with the rest retrieved from reference TRBV5-4 and TRBJ2-1, is ETGVTQSPTHLIKTRGQQVTLRCSSQSGHNTVSWYQQALGQGPQFIFQYYREEENGRGNFPPRFSGLQFPNYSSELNVNALELDDSALYLCASSLDGTGYNEQFFGPGTRLTVL.

The chain carries TRBV11-2 and TRBJ1-2, with a weak D call TRBD1 (5 bases). V was clipped by 5 bases and J by 4 bases, with 14 bases between them. The CDR3 sequence is 14 residues long. Germline V gene sequence: CDR1 SGHAT, CDR2 FQNNGV. The CDR3: CASSPRDATYGYTF. As DNA, the CDR3 is TGTGCCAGCAGCCCTCGGGACGCCACCTATGGCTACACCTTC.

The V and J genes are TRBV30 and TRBJ1-2; 8 bases agree with TRBD1. V trimming: 0 bases; J trimming: 4 bases; junction bases outside the gene matches: 7. The CDR3 runs 15 residues. The V gene's germline CDR1 is GTSNPN and CDR2 SVGIG (reference sequence). CDR3 amino acids: CAWSVGTGPVYGYTF. The DNA of the CDR3 is TGTGCCTGGAGTGTAGGGACAGGCCCTGTCTATGGCTACACCTTC. Full variable domain (missing parts from reference TRBV30 and TRBJ1-2): SQTIHQWPATLVQPVGSPLSLECTVEGTSNPNLYWYRQAAGRGLQLLFYSVGIGQISSEVPQNLSASRPQDRQFILSSKKLLLSDSGFYLCAWSVGTGPVYGYTFGSGTRLTVV.

The CDR3: CATSREPGVNEKLFF. The CDR3, as DNA: TGTGCCACCAGCAGAGAGCCCGGGGTAAATGAAAAACTGTTTTTT. V is TRBV15 and J is TRBJ1-4, with no clear D. CDR3 length: 15 residues. CDR1 and CDR2 (germline): LNHNV, YYDKDF (reference sequence). V dropped 0 bases and J dropped 5 bases, with 10 bases sitting between them.

This clone was picked up a small number of times. The rearrangement uses TRBV6-6 and TRBJ1-2; 8 positions match TRBD1. There are 13 residues in the CDR3. Germline-derived CDR1 and CDR2 are MNHNY and SVGAGI (reference sequence). V lost 6 bases and J lost 1; bases outside the gene matches: 1. The CDR3 DNA reads TGTGCCAGCAGAGACAGGGGTAACTATGGCTACACCTTC. Its protein is CASRDRGNYGYTF.

J is TRBJ2-7 and V is TRBV11-2; 8 bases align to TRBD1. The CDR3 extends over 17 amino acids. Germline V lookup: CDR1 SGHAT, CDR2 FQNNGV. V gave up 5 bases and J gave up 0 bases; unmatched junction bases: 12. The CDR3 loop reads CASSPTYTGTGSYEQYF. CDR3 sequence (DNA): TGTGCCAGCAGCCCTACCTACACCGGGACAGGCTCCTACGAGCAGTACTTC.

The rearrangement links TRBV7-2 to TRBJ2-4; tentative D call: TRBD2 (6 bases). The CDR3 consists of 14 residues. Trimming took off 4 bases at V and 7 bases at J, with 14 bases between the two ends. Per germline, CDR1 SGHTA and CDR2 FQGNSA. For the CDR3, the DNA is TGTGCCAGCAGCTCAGCCGGGACTGGGAACATTCAGTACTTC. Residues: CASSSAGTGNIQYF. Full variable domain (remainder filled in from reference TRBV7-2 and TRBJ2-4): GAGVSQSPSNKVTEKGKDVELRCDPISGHTALYWYRQSLGQGLEFLIYFQGNSAPDKSGLPSDRFSAERTGGSVSTLTIQRTQQEDSAVYLCASSSAGTGNIQYFGAGTRLSVL.

The sample holds a few counts of this clone. This chain links TRBV14 with TRBJ1-6; D may be TRBD1 (5 bases). The V and J ends lost 5 bases and 8 bases respectively, with 19 bases between them. From germline, CDR1 is SGHDN and CDR2 FVKESK. This CDR3 comprises 16 residues. The CDR3 region is CASSTPGFFGDSPLHF. CDR3 sequence (DNA): TGTGCCAGCAGCACTCCAGGGTTTTTCGGTGATTCACCCCTCCACTTT.

The chain recombines TRBV2 with TRBJ1-1; D perhaps matches TRBD1 (5 bases). Trimming removed 3 bases at V and 4 bases at J, with 15 bases between. The germline CDR1 and CDR2 sequences are SNHLY and FYNNEI. CDR3 length: 15 amino acids. CDR3 nucleotides: TGTGCCAGCAGTGAGGTGGGACCGGGAGGCACTGAAGCTTTCTTT. Amino acids: CASSEVGPGGTEAFF. The whole variable domain, filled in from reference TRBV2 and TRBJ1-1, reads EPEVTQTPSHQVTQMGQEVILRCVPISNHLYFYWYRQILGQKVEFLVSFYNNEISEKSEIFDDQFSVERPDGSNFTLKIRSTKLEDSAMYFCASSEVGPGGTEAFFGQGTRLTVV.

In its sample, this clone was seen a few times. The chain links TRBV9 to TRBJ1-4, with D unresolved. Germline CDR1 reads SGDLS; CDR2 reads YYNGEE. V was pared by 3 bases and J by 10 bases, with 7 bases between. The CDR3 has 11 residues. CDR3 nucleotide sequence: TGTGCCAGCAGCGCGGACGGAAAACTGTTTTTT. This gives the protein CASSADGKLFF.

In this sample, this clone turned up a few times. The chain has TRBV4-3 and TRBJ1-4; no firm D call. CDR1 LGHNA and CDR2 YSLEER come from the germline V gene. Deletions cut 4 bases from V and 8 bases from J, with 14 bases between. The CDR3 totals 14 residues. The CDR3 DNA follows: TGCGCCAGCAGCCTTGGACGGGAAGCGGAAAAACTGTTTTTT. Its protein product is CASSLGREAEKLFF.

In this sample, this clone turned up a few times. The chain employs TRBV5-1 and TRBJ2-1, with D perhaps given as TRBD1 or TRBD2 (5 bases each). Germline assignment: CDR1 SGHRS and CDR2 YFSETQ. The CDR3 length is 16 residues. V dropped 3 bases and J dropped 3 bases, with 16 bases sitting between them. The CDR3 region has the DNA TGCGCCAGCAGCTCCCGGGACGGATCGAGCTACAATGAGCAGTTCTTC. Translated: CASSSRDGSSYNEQFF.

The V gene is TRBV29-1, the J gene TRBJ1-1; 7 bases align to TRBD1. Germline trimming cut 6 bases from V and 5 bases from J; bases unmatched to any gene: 12. Per the germline V gene, CDR1 is SQVTM and CDR2 is ANQGSEA. The CDR3 length is 14 residues. The CDR3 spells CSVLRQGLSTEAFF. DNA for the CDR3: TGCAGCGTCCTGAGACAGGGACTATCGACTGAAGCTTTCTTT.

A few counts support this clone. The V gene is TRBV9, the J gene TRBJ1-2; unclear D gene. The V end lost 4 bases, the J end lost 8 bases, and 21 bases lay between the germline ends. The CDR3 totals 15 residues. Germline loops: CDR1 SGDLS, CDR2 YYNGEE. CDR3 bases: TGTGCCAGCAGCATCCTGGCGGGTTCCCTGGGGGGCTACACCTTC. The encoded protein is CASSILAGSLGGYTF.

This clone appeared a few times. J is TRBJ1-1 and V is TRBV19; TRBD1 might be the D (5 bases). Per the germline V gene, CDR1 is LNHDA and CDR2 is SQIVND (reference sequence). Deletions cut 6 bases from V and 5 bases from J, with 16 bases between. This CDR3 has 14 residues. CDR3: CASRETERRTEAFF. CDR3 nucleotide sequence: TGTGCCAGTAGGGAGACAGAGAGGAGGACTGAAGCTTTCTTT.

This clone was found a few times. The chain is built from TRBV28 and TRBJ1-4; 10 nucleotides agree with TRBD1. V was clipped by 7 bases and J by 4 bases; unmatched bases: 3. The germline CDR1 and CDR2 sequences are MDHEN and SYDVKM. CDR3 length: 14 amino acids. In DNA form, the CDR3 reads TGTGCCAGCAATGACAGGGGGCGTAATGAAAAACTGTTTTTT. Translating it yields CASNDRGRNEKLFF.

The rearrangement uses TRBV2 and TRBJ2-2; D remains unclear. Germline V CDR1 and CDR2: SNHLY, FYNNEI. There are 15 residues in the CDR3. Trimming took 6 bases from V and 3 from J, leaving 14 bases between them. CDR3 protein: CASRLIGRDTGELFF. Here the CDR3 DNA reads TGTGCCAGCAGGCTGATTGGACGGGACACCGGGGAGCTGTTTTTT.

The rearrangement uses TRBV7-2 and TRBJ2-5, with 11 nucleotides matching TRBD2. Per the germline V gene, CDR1 is SGHTA and CDR2 is FQGNSA. The V and J ends lost 3 bases and 2 bases, in that order; junction bases with no gene match: 5. CDR3 size: 16 residues. The CDR3 nucleotides read TGTGCCAGCAGCTTTAGCGGGGGGGCCAGGCAAGAGACCCAGTACTTC. Translated, it gives CASSFSGGARQETQYF.